This TCR beta chain emerged from a study of T cell repertoires in cytomegalovirus infection. The length of the CDR3 is 16 residues. Trimming cost V 6 bases and J 0 bases; bases outside gene matches: 8. From the reads, TCRdb called clonotypes with MiXCR, one entry per CDR3 protein. The sample records roughly 760,000 distinct CDR3 sequences, less than 40% being singletons. The V gene is TRBV12-3 or TRBV12-4, the J gene TRBJ2-1; 7 positions agree with TRBD1. Sequenced material: PBMCs. This TCR was sampled from a human donor in good health (CMV status not recorded). Some clones in this sample may be carry-over from other donors' samples. The CDR3: CASSTNRGYSYNEQFF. DNA of the CDR3: TGTGCCAGCAGCACCAACAGGGGATACTCCTACAATGAGCAGTTCTTC.